The 10 T cell receptor beta chains reported below all come from one sample, sequenced in a study of cytomegalovirus exposure and HLA in healthy donors. PCR employed 60 Vbeta and 13 Jbeta primers. The assay was immunoSEQ multiplex PCR, and TCRdb's table has in-frame clones only and misses some. The sample has 110,000 or so clones; approximately 71% are singletons. The specimen sequenced was PBMCs. These receptors all stem from a woman aged 65 to 85 in good health and CMV-seropositive.

The J gene is TRBJ1-6, the V gene TRBV10-3, with D tentatively TRBD1 (6 bases). Per germline, CDR1 ENHRY and CDR2 SYGVKD. This CDR3 comprises 14 residues. V lost 4 bases and J 8 bases, leaving 12 bases between the germline ends. The CDR3 loop is CAISGGLQDSPLHF. CDR3 bases: TGTGCCATCAGTGGGGGGCTTCAGGATTCACCCCTCCACTTT.

This clone was observed a few times. The chain combines TRBV10-3 with TRBJ2-3; TRBD1 matches 7 bases. After removal of 4 bases from V and 6 bases from J, the junction contained 7 bases not matched to a gene. Germline V lookup: CDR1 ENHRY, CDR2 SYGVKD. There are 14 residues in the CDR3. The CDR3 loop reads CAISVDRVGDTQYF. The CDR3 DNA reads as TGTGCCATCAGTGTCGACAGGGTTGGGGATACGCAGTATTTT.

The chain links TRBV5-1 to TRBJ2-3; TRBD2 might be the D (5 bases). V lost 4 bases and J lost 0, with 15 bases in between. Per germline, CDR1 SGHRS and CDR2 YFSETQ. The CDR3 has 16 residues. Here the CDR3 DNA reads TGCGCCAGCAGCCCTGAGAGCGGAGTTAGCACAGATACGCAGTATTTT. Translating it yields CASSPESGVSTDTQYF.

The chain has TRBV30 and TRBJ2-1; a possible D gene is TRBD2 (6 bases). The CDR3 totals 16 residues. Trimming took off 0 bases at V and 4 bases at J, with 16 bases between the two ends. CDR1 is GTSNPN and CDR2 is SVGIG in the germline V gene (reference sequence). CDR3 protein: CAWSVRLRDWYNEQFF. Here the CDR3 DNA reads TGTGCCTGGAGTGTACGTTTGAGGGACTGGTACAATGAGCAGTTCTTC.

The DNA of the CDR3 is TGCGCCAGCAGCCAGGCTGCCATTAGGGCCGCCTCCGGGGGGGAGACCCAGTACTTC. It encodes CASSQAAIRAASGGETQYF. The J gene is TRBJ2-5, the V gene TRBV5-1, with 7 nucleotides matching TRBD2. V shed 4 bases, J shed 5 bases, and the junction held 23 bases outside the gene matches. The germline V gene encodes CDR1 SGHRS and CDR2 YFSETQ. The CDR3 has 19 residues.

The genes are TRBV27 and TRBJ2-3; TRBD2 matches 15 bases. V lost 5 bases and J lost 3; bases outside the gene matches: 9. The germline V gene encodes CDR1 MNHEY and CDR2 SMNVEV (reference sequence). The CDR3 is 18 amino acids. The CDR3: CASSPRAGTSGGTDTQYF. CDR3 bases: TGTGCCAGCAGTCCCCGCGCCGGGACTAGCGGGGGGACAGATACGCAGTATTTT.

The J gene is TRBJ2-5, the V gene TRBV30, with D maybe TRBD1 (6 bases). The CDR3 sequence is 13 residues long. V was shortened by 1 base and J by 5 bases, with 11 bases between the two germline ends. Germline V lookup: CDR1 GTSNPN, CDR2 SVGIG (reference sequence). In DNA, the CDR3 is TGTGCCTGGAGTGCTCACAGGGTGGAGACCCAGTACTTC. This codes for CAWSAHRVETQYF.

The chain joins TRBV6-5 to TRBJ1-2; D is possibly TRBD1 (6 bases). The germline gives CDR1 MNHEY, CDR2 SVGAGI. The ends were cut back, 7 bases at V and 4 bases at J, with 13 bases in the middle. The CDR3 sequence is 13 residues long. Here the CDR3 DNA reads TGTGCCAGCACCCCGGGACAAGTCTATGGCTACACCTTC. It is translated as CASTPGQVYGYTF.

Of note for this clone: Other DNA sequences within the sample encode an identical CDR3. The chain uses TRBV18 and TRBJ1-1; 8 nucleotides line up with TRBD1. J was trimmed by 3 bases and V by 5 bases; bases with no gene match: 2. The CDR3 is 13 residues long. From germline, CDR1 is KGHSH and CDR2 LQKENI. The CDR3 spells CASSSTGDTEAFF. DNA for the CDR3: TGTGCCAGCTCATCGACAGGGGACACTGAAGCTTTCTTT.

This clone was observed a few times. This rearrangement joins TRBV5-1 to TRBJ2-3; 12 nucleotides match TRBD2. Germline trimming cut 6 bases from V and 2 bases from J; bases unmatched to any gene: 4. CDR1 and CDR2 from the germline V gene are SGHRS and YFSETQ. This CDR3 contains 15 residues. The CDR3 DNA reads TGCGCCAGCACGACTAGCGGGGGATTCACAGATACGCAGTATTTT. Translated: CASTTSGGFTDTQYF.